The 8 T cell receptor beta chains in this list originate from one sample, sequenced in a study of blood T cell repertoires in COVID-19. Clones were read by immunoSEQ multiplex PCR, and TCRdb kept only the in-frame ones, dropping some. The sample holds 100,000 to 150,000 clones, roughly 74% seen once. The specimen was peripheral blood. These receptors came from a man aged 55 to 70 with acute or convalescent COVID-19.

This CDR3 reads CATRGSTDTQYF. In DNA, the CDR3 is TGTGCCACTCGCGGAAGTACAGATACGCAGTATTTT. The V gene is TRBV6-5, the J gene TRBJ2-3; unclear D gene. This CDR3 has 12 residues. The germline V gene encodes CDR1 MNHEY and CDR2 SVGAGI. V was cut by 10 bases and J by 3 bases, with 11 bases left in between.

The CDR3 region is CASSADYDSNVDTQYF. CDR3 DNA sequence: TGTGCCAGCAGCGCGGACTACGACTCTAACGTAGATACGCAGTATTTT. The chain is built from TRBV9 and TRBJ2-3, with D possibly TRBD2 on 6 matching bases. V lost 3 bases to trimming and J lost 5 bases, with 19 bases between them. Looked up from germline, CDR1 is SGDLS and CDR2 is YYNGEE. The CDR3 is 16 residues long.

This clone has only a few counts. The DNA for the CDR3 is TGTGCCACCTTGGGGGGGTGGGGTGGCTACACCTTC. It codes for CATLGGWGGYTF. This rearrangement joins TRBV28 to TRBJ1-2, with a weak D call TRBD1 (5 bases). Trimming cost V 10 bases and J 7 bases, with 16 bases left between them. The CDR3 covers 12 residues. Germline V gene lookup returns CDR1 MDHEN and CDR2 SYDVKM.

This chain joins TRBV24-1 and TRBJ2-5, with D perhaps TRBD2 (7 bases). This CDR3 is built from 15 residues. V lost 3 bases and J lost 5, with 15 bases in between. Per germline, CDR1 KGHDR and CDR2 SFDVKD. CDR3 nucleotides: TGTGCCACCAGTGATGGGGGGGGGCCCCAGGAGACCCAGTACTTC. Protein: CATSDGGGPQETQYF.

The chain couples TRBV18 to TRBJ1-4, with D possibly matching TRBD1 (5 bases). Germline V gene sequence: CDR1 KGHSH, CDR2 LQKENI. Trimming pared 3 bases from V and 1 base from J, leaving 9 bases between. This CDR3 is built from 15 residues. CDR3 sequence: CASSPQGGTNEKLFF. The CDR3 bases are TGTGCCAGCTCACCCCAGGGAGGAACTAATGAAAAACTGTTTTTT.

The chain carries TRBV24-1 and TRBJ1-1, with TRBD1 matching over 7 bases. The V gene's germline CDR1 is KGHDR and CDR2 SFDVKD. This CDR3 is built from 15 residues. The V gene end was trimmed by 5 bases and the J gene end by 1 base; junction bases not matched to a gene: 6. The CDR3 reads CATSGSAGGNTEAFF. DNA of the CDR3: TGTGCCACCAGTGGGTCGGCAGGGGGGAACACTGAAGCTTTCTTT.

The V call is TRBV12-5, the J call TRBJ1-2; 9 positions match TRBD1. V trimming: 2 bases; J trimming: 7 bases; junction bases outside the gene matches: 8. The CDR3 has 15 residues. Germline V gives CDR1 LGHNT, CDR2 FRNRAP. The CDR3 DNA reads TGTGCTAGTGGTTTGAGTAACCGGGACAGGGCTGGCTACACCTTC. Encoded protein: CASGLSNRDRAGYTF.

The J gene is TRBJ2-3, the V gene TRBV15, with TRBD2 matching over 15 bases. Trimming at V came to 3 bases and at J to 5 bases, leaving 6 bases not matched to a gene. Germline V gives CDR1 LNHNV, CDR2 YYDKDF (reference sequence). The length of the CDR3 is 17 residues. The CDR3 spells CATSRGTSGGFIDTQYF. The CDR3 DNA sequence: TGTGCCACCAGCAGGGGGACTAGCGGGGGGTTTATAGATACGCAGTATTTT.